This T cell receptor beta chain was sequenced for a study of blood T cells in healthy people across ages. Findings and caveats of the study: Diversity figures derived from one million T cells were judged to underestimate the true value.

The table lists this clonotype with a few counts. The target antigen is unknown. Using a J-beta primer mix together with a sample-barcoded 5' primer, a second PCR was run for about 6 to 11 cycles. TCRdb used MiXCR to reprocess the 5' RACE reads, holding one entry per CDR3 protein. The data contain about 930,000 distinct CDR3 sequences, roughly 28% of them singletons. Investigators took around 10 milliliters of peripheral blood from every donor. Germline V lookup: CDR1 LGHNA, CDR2 YNFKEQ. V lost 0 bases and J 2 bases, leaving 13 bases between the germline ends. The length of the CDR3 is 16 residues. These data were also reused for a study on T cells of mothers and their children. This second report adds: The authors found no persistent microchimeric T cell clones.

This chain uses TRBV4-2 with TRBJ2-5; TRBD2 is a possible D gene (7 bases). The sequenced sample consisted of blood. This sequence was found in a middle-aged woman in good health. This chain's CDR3 is CASSQEGGAGQETQYF. CDR3 bases: TGTGCCAGCAGCCAAGAGGGGGGGGCCGGGCAAGAGACCCAGTACTTC.